The 29 T cell receptor beta chains below all came from one sample that was sequenced in a study of PD-L1 blockade in urothelial cancer. The time point is: peripheral blood 6 weeks after treatment start. Only in-frame clones appear in the TCRdb table, and some are missing; sequencing was by immunoSEQ multiplex PCR. The sample yields around 38,000 clones, 70% to 90% seen once. The specimen was PBMCs, collected around atezolizumab (anti-PD-L1) treatment. The receptors originated from a man aged 60 to 69 with urothelial cancer.

The chain recombines TRBV6-5 with TRBJ1-6; maybe TRBD1 (5 bases). Deletions cut 2 bases from V and 9 bases from J, with 11 bases between. The V gene's germline CDR1 is MNHEY and CDR2 SVGAGI. CDR3 size: 14 residues. The CDR3 coding sequence is TGTGCCAGCAGTTACGGGGGGTCAACTTCACCCCTCCACTTT. This sequence encodes CASSYGGSTSPLHF.

The genes are TRBV5-6 and TRBJ1-2, with D unresolved. CDR1 is SGHDT, CDR2 YYEEEE, per germline. The CDR3 runs 12 residues. V lost 0 bases to trimming and J lost 7 bases, with 7 bases between them. The CDR3 nucleotides read TGTGCCAGCAGCTTGGACTTTGGTGGCTACACCTTC. It specifies CASSLDFGGYTF. The full variable domain, completed using reference TRBV5-6 and TRBJ1-2, is DAGVTQSPTHLIKTRGQQVTLRCSPKSGHDTVSWYQQALGQGPQFIFQYYEEEERQRGNFPDRFSGHQFPNYSSELNVNALLLGDSALYLCASSLDFGGYTFGSGTRLTVV.

This clone was detected only once. The rearrangement uses TRBV13 and TRBJ2-1, with 14 bases lining up with TRBD2. Germline lookup yields CDR1 PRHDT and CDR2 FYEKMQ (reference sequence). V was pared by 6 bases and J by 0 bases, with 10 bases of the junction left unmatched. This CDR3 has 19 amino acids. For the CDR3, the DNA is TGTGCCAGCAGACTAGGACTAGCGGGGGGATTTAGCTCCTACAATGAGCAGTTCTTC. As protein: CASRLGLAGGFSSYNEQFF.

The table lists this clone with a few counts. For the CDR3, the DNA is TGTGCCAGCAGTGCCCGGTATGGCTACACCTTC. It encodes CASSARYGYTF. The genes are TRBV2 and TRBJ1-2; D gene uncertain. Germline V lookup: CDR1 SNHLY, CDR2 FYNNEI. The CDR3 has 11 amino acids. V was cut by 4 bases and J by 5 bases, with 5 bases left in between.

This clone showed up just once. The rearrangement uses TRBV5-5 and TRBJ2-7; TRBD2 matches at 9 bases. Germline V gene sequence: CDR1 SGHKS, CDR2 YYEKEE (reference sequence). V shed 0 bases and J 4 bases; nucleotides not matched to a gene: 5. This CDR3 is 15 amino acids long. Written as DNA, the CDR3 is TGTGCCAGCAGCTTGGGTCTAGCGGGGTCGTACGAGCAGTACTTC. Amino acids: CASSLGLAGSYEQYF.

V usage is TRBV5-1 and J usage is TRBJ1-2, with 10 nucleotides matching TRBD1. CDR3 length: 14 residues. In germline, CDR1 is SGHRS, CDR2 YFSETQ. J was trimmed by 7 bases and V by 0 bases; bases with no gene match: 3. The CDR3 nucleotides read TGCGCCAGCAGCTTGGGACAGGGGGCAGGTGGCTACACCTTC. This encodes CASSLGQGAGGYTF.

The chain joins TRBV4-3 to TRBJ2-6; tentatively, D is TRBD1 (6 bases). The CDR3 runs 16 residues. CDR1 and CDR2 from the germline V gene are LGHNA and YSLEER. Trimming pared 2 bases from V and 3 bases from J, leaving 11 bases between. Here the CDR3 DNA reads TGCGCCAGCAGCCAAACAGGGTTTGGTGGGGCCAACGTCCTGACTTTC. This translates into CASSQTGFGGANVLTF.

The chain links TRBV11-1 to TRBJ2-5, with 10 bases aligning to TRBD2. Germline loops: CDR1 SGHAT, CDR2 FQDESV (reference sequence). The CDR3 is 13 residues long. J lost 5 bases, V lost 5 bases, and 2 bases had no gene match. Written as DNA, the CDR3 is TGTGCCAGCAGCGGAGCGGGAGGGGAGACCCAGTACTTC. This translates into CASSGAGGETQYF. Together with reference TRBV11-1 and TRBJ2-5, the CDR3 gives the full variable domain: EAEVAQSPRYKITEKSQAVAFWCDPISGHATLYWYRQILGQGPELLVQFQDESVVDDSQLPKDRFSAERLKGVDSTLKIQPAELGDSAMYLCASSGAGGETQYFGPGTRLLVL.

The V call is TRBV4-2, the J call TRBJ1-2; TRBD1 matches at 7 bases. Trimming removed 2 bases from V and 3 bases from J; junction bases left unmatched: 3. The CDR3 covers 14 residues. Per the germline V gene, CDR1 is LGHNA and CDR2 is YNFKEQ. The CDR3 coding sequence is TGTGCCAGCAGCCAATGGGACAGCGACTATGGCTACACCTTC. Translating it yields CASSQWDSDYGYTF.

The gene calls are TRBV11-2 and TRBJ2-7; no clear D gene. CDR1 SGHAT and CDR2 FQNNGV come from the germline V gene. V was clipped by 0 bases and J by 2 bases, with 5 bases between them. The CDR3 length is 13 residues. The CDR3 spells CASSLENTYEQYF. CDR3 DNA: TGTGCCAGCAGCTTAGAAAACACCTACGAGCAGTACTTC.

This chain joins TRBV19 and TRBJ2-2, with 14 positions matching TRBD2. Trimming cost V 4 bases and J 5 bases; bases outside gene matches: 9. The CDR3 extends over 18 amino acids. CDR1 is LNHDA and CDR2 is SQIVND in the germline V gene (reference sequence). The CDR3 coding sequence is TGTGCCAGTAGTACCCCCAGACTAGCGGGGGGGCGGACCGGGGAGCTGTTTTTT. Protein sequence: CASSTPRLAGGRTGELFF.

This chain joins TRBV5-1 and TRBJ1-4; weak D call: TRBD1 (6 bases). The CDR3 contains 15 residues. Trimming left V 0 bases short and J 8 bases short, with 14 bases between. Germline assignment: CDR1 SGHRS and CDR2 YFSETQ. The CDR3 nucleotides are TGCGCCAGCAGCTTGGCGGGGGGGCATGAAGAAAAACTGTTTTTT. This gives the protein CASSLAGGHEEKLFF.

This rearrangement joins TRBV9 to TRBJ2-7, with D tentatively TRBD1 or TRBD2 (6 bases each). V dropped 4 bases and J dropped 4 bases, with 15 bases sitting between them. This CDR3 is built from 14 residues. Germline V gene sequence: CDR1 SGDLS, CDR2 YYNGEE. CDR3: CASSLGGLGYEQYF. In nucleotides, the CDR3 is TGTGCCAGCAGCTTAGGGGGACTCGGGTACGAGCAGTACTTC.

The V call is TRBV5-1, the J call TRBJ1-3, with a possible D match to TRBD1 (6 bases). The V gene lost 4 bases and the J gene lost 0 bases, with 14 bases spanning the gap. CDR1 and CDR2 from the germline V gene are SGHRS and YFSETQ. The CDR3 has 16 residues. CDR3 sequence reads: CASSLGQFTSGNTIYF. CDR3 sequence (DNA): TGCGCCAGCAGCCTAGGACAGTTCACCTCTGGAAACACCATATATTTT. Supplemented by reference TRBV5-1 and TRBJ1-3, the full variable domain reads KAGVTQTPRYLIKTRGQQVTLSCSPISGHRSVSWYQQTPGQGLQFLFEYFSETQRNKGNFPGRFSGRQFSNSRSEMNVSTLELGDSALYLCASSLGQFTSGNTIYFGEGSWLTVV.

The V gene is TRBV6-6, the J gene TRBJ1-1, with 8 positions matching TRBD1. V was clipped by 5 bases and J by 2 bases; unmatched bases: 7. Germline-derived CDR1 and CDR2 are MNHNY and SVGAGI (reference sequence). The CDR3 is made up of 15 amino acids. CDR3 region: CASSTATGENTEAFF. Here the CDR3 DNA reads TGTGCCAGCAGTACGGCGACAGGGGAAAACACTGAAGCTTTCTTT.

This clone occurred once. DNA for the CDR3: TGTGCCAGCAGGGAACAGGGGCCCTATCAGCCCCAGCATTTT. Its protein is CASREQGPYQPQHF. The chain links TRBV6-5 to TRBJ1-5; 7 bases match TRBD1. CDR1 MNHEY and CDR2 SVGAGI come from the germline V gene. CDR3 length: 14 residues. The V gene end was trimmed by 6 bases and the J gene end by 5 bases; junction bases not matched to a gene: 7.

The rearrangement links TRBV7-2 to TRBJ2-2, with D perhaps TRBD2 (6 bases). V lost 2 bases and J 6 bases, leaving 10 bases between the germline ends. CDR1 SGHTA and CDR2 FQGNSA come from the germline V gene. The CDR3 runs 14 residues. The CDR3 sequence: CASSLKWGAGELFF. The CDR3 nucleotides read TGTGCCAGCAGCTTAAAATGGGGGGCCGGGGAGCTGTTTTTT.

The chain is built from TRBV28 and TRBJ1-2; 8 bases align to TRBD1. J gave up 8 bases and V 7 bases, and 6 bases lay outside the gene matches. Looked up from germline, CDR1 is MDHEN and CDR2 is SYDVKM. CDR3 size: 12 residues. CDR3 in amino acids: CASTDRARGYTF. DNA of the CDR3: TGTGCCAGCACGGACAGGGCTCGGGGCTACACCTTC.

The gene calls are TRBV5-1 and TRBJ1-1, with D unresolved. This CDR3 spans 14 amino acids. Trimming pared 0 bases from V and 1 base from J, leaving 7 bases between. In germline, CDR1 is SGHRS, CDR2 YFSETQ. This chain's CDR3 is CASSLEQRNTEAFF. The CDR3 DNA is TGCGCCAGCAGCTTGGAACAGAGGAACACTGAAGCTTTCTTT.

CDR3 coding DNA: TGTGCCAGCAGCCCCCGACAGGGAATGAGCTCTGGAAACACCATATATTTT. The encoded protein is CASSPRQGMSSGNTIYF. This sequence joins TRBV7-2 and TRBJ1-3, with 7 positions matching TRBD1. Unmatched junction bases numbered 10, after V lost 5 bases and J lost 0 bases. Germline V lookup: CDR1 SGHTA, CDR2 FQGNSA. There are 17 residues in the CDR3. Full variable domain (missing parts from reference TRBV7-2 and TRBJ1-3): GAGVSQSPSNKVTEKGKDVELRCDPISGHTALYWYRQSLGQGLEFLIYFQGNSAPDKSGLPSDRFSAERTGGSVSTLTIQRTQQEDSAVYLCASSPRQGMSSGNTIYFGEGSWLTVV.

V usage is TRBV7-9 and J usage is TRBJ2-5; 7 bases are a match to TRBD1. CDR1 is SEHNR and CDR2 is FQNEAQ in the germline V gene (reference sequence). Losses at the gene ends were 6 bases for V and 9 bases for J; bases not matched to a gene: 16. The CDR3 loop spans 15 amino acids. CDR3 amino acids: CASRPGQAQAGPQYF. In DNA, the CDR3 is TGTGCCAGCAGACCCGGACAGGCCCAGGCCGGGCCCCAGTACTTC.

This clone has more than one count but fewer than ten. Other nucleotide sequences from this sample produce the same CDR3. In DNA form, the CDR3 reads TGTGCCAGCAGCCCGGACAGAAACTATGGCTACACCTTC. Its translation: CASSPDRNYGYTF. This rearrangement joins TRBV7-2 to TRBJ1-2, with D maybe TRBD1 (6 bases). V dropped 5 bases and J dropped 2 bases, with 9 bases sitting between them. Germline CDR1 is SGHTA and CDR2 is FQGNSA. The CDR3 runs to 13 residues.

The chain is built from TRBV5-1 and TRBJ2-2; no reliable D call. The germline V gene encodes CDR1 SGHRS and CDR2 YFSETQ. The CDR3 loop spans 14 amino acids. Trimming stripped 0 bases from V and 2 bases from J, with 5 bases between. The CDR3 nucleotides read TGCGCCAGCAGCTTGGGCGGAAACACCGGGGAGCTGTTTTTT. This gives the protein CASSLGGNTGELFF. Complete variable domain (other parts from reference TRBV5-1 and TRBJ2-2): KAGVTQTPRYLIKTRGQQVTLSCSPISGHRSVSWYQQTPGQGLQFLFEYFSETQRNKGNFPGRFSGRQFSNSRSEMNVSTLELGDSALYLCASSLGGNTGELFFGEGSRLTVL.

This clone came up once. The V gene is TRBV30, the J gene TRBJ1-4, with D unclear. CDR1 is GTSNPN, CDR2 SVGIG, per germline (reference sequence). V dropped 1 base and J dropped 11 bases, with 11 bases sitting between them. This CDR3 is 12 amino acids long. The CDR3 region is CAWSDPGGKLFF. The CDR3 bases are TGTGCCTGGAGTGACCCGGGAGGGAAACTGTTTTTT.

This clone was found a few times. The CDR3 DNA follows: TGTGCCAGCAGCTTGGGGAGGGCTTTCTTT. Its protein product is CASSLGRAFF. The V and J genes are TRBV7-9 and TRBJ1-1; D is unclear. The CDR3 runs 10 residues. Trimming took 3 bases from V and 11 from J, leaving 7 bases between them. Germline V gene sequence: CDR1 SEHNR, CDR2 FQNEAQ (reference sequence).

The chain's CDR3 is CASSLERNTGELFF. The CDR3 DNA is TGTGCCAGCAGCCTAGAGCGGAACACCGGGGAGCTGTTTTTT. The chain has TRBV7-2 and TRBJ2-2; no clear D. Looked up from germline, CDR1 is SGHTA and CDR2 is FQGNSA. V was pared by 5 bases and J by 1 base, with 8 bases between. The CDR3 length is 14 residues.

In the case of this clone: One end of the junction does not line up with germline, which may come from a read error. The genes are TRBV7-7 and TRBJ2-1; 9 nucleotides match TRBD1. The CDR3 runs to 15 residues. Germline CDR1 and CDR2: SSHAT and FNYEAQ (reference sequence). CDR3 DNA sequence: TGTGCTAGCAGCTTACTCGGGACAGGGAAGGATGAGCAGTTCTTC. Protein: CASSLLGTGKDEQFF.

The chain carries TRBV2 and TRBJ1-1; 7 nucleotides align to TRBD1. In germline, CDR1 is SNHLY, CDR2 FYNNEI. Germline trimming cut 5 bases from V and 1 base from J; bases unmatched to any gene: 4. The CDR3 loop spans 14 amino acids. Here the CDR3 reads CASSLGQENTEAFF. In nucleotides, the CDR3 is TGTGCCAGCAGTTTAGGACAGGAGAACACTGAAGCTTTCTTT.

This chain uses TRBV5-1 with TRBJ2-1; 10 bases agree with TRBD1. The CDR3 is made up of 18 amino acids. V shed 1 base and J 6 bases; nucleotides not matched to a gene: 13. The germline gives CDR1 SGHRS, CDR2 YFSETQ. The CDR3 coding sequence is TGCGCCAGCAGCTTGAGCCATCAAACGGACAGGGGGGGCAATGAGCAGTTCTTC. Encoded protein: CASSLSHQTDRGGNEQFF.